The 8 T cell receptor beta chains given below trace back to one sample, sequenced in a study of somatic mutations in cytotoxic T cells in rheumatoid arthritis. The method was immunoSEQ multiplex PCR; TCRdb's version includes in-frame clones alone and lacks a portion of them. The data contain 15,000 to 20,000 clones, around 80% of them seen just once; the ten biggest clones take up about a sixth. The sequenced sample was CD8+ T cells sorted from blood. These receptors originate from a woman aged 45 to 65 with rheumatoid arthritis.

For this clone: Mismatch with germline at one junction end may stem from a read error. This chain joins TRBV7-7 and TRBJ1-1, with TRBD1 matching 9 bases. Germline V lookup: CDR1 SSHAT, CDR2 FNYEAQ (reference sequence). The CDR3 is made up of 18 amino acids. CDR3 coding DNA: TGTGCTAGCAGCCCAAAACCGGGACAGGGCCAGTGGAGCACTGAAGCTTTCTTT. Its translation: CASSPKPGQGQWSTEAFF.

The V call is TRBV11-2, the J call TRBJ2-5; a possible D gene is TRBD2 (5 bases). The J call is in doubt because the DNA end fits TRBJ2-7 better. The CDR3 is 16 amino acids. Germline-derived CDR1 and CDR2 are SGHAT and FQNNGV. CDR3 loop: CASSLEWSGVAYEQYF. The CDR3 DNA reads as TGTGCCAGCAGCTTAGAATGGTCCGGGGTGGCCTACGAGCAGTACTTC.

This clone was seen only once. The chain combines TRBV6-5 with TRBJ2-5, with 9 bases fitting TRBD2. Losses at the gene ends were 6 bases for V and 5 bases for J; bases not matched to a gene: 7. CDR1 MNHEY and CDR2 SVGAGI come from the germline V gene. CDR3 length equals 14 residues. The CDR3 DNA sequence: TGTGCCAGCAGGGGGACTAGCAGCTGGGAGACCCAGTACTTC. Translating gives CASRGTSSWETQYF.

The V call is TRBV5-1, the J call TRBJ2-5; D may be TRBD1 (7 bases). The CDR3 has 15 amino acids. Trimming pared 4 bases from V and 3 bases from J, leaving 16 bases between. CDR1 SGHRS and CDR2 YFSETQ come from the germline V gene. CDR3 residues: CASSEGRGTEETQYF. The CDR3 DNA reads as TGCGCCAGCAGCGAAGGCCGCGGGACAGAAGAGACCCAGTACTTC.

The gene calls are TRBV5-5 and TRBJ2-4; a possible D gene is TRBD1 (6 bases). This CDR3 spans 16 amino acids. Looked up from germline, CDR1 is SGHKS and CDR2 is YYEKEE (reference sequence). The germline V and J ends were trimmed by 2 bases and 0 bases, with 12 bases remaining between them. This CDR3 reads CASSFGVGGAKNIQYF. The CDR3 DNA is TGTGCCAGCAGCTTCGGGGTAGGGGGAGCCAAAAACATTCAGTACTTC.

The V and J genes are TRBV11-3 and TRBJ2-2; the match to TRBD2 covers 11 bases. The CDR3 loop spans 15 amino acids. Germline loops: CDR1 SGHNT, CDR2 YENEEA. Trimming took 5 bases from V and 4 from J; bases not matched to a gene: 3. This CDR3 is CASSPLAGGTGELFF. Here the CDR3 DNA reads TGTGCCAGCAGCCCTCTAGCGGGGGGCACCGGGGAGCTGTTTTTT. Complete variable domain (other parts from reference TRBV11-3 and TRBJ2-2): EAGVVQSPRYKIIEKKQPVAFWCNPISGHNTLYWYLQNLGQGPELLIRYENEEAVDDSQLPKDRFSAERLKGVDSTLKIQPAELGDSAVYLCASSPLAGGTGELFFGEGSRLTVL.

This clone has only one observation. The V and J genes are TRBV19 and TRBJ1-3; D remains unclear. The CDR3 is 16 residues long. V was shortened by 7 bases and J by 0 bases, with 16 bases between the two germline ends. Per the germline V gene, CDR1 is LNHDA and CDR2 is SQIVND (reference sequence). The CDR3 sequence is CASTHRPATSGNTIYF. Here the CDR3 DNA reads TGTGCCAGTACCCACCGGCCGGCAACCTCTGGAAACACCATATATTTT.

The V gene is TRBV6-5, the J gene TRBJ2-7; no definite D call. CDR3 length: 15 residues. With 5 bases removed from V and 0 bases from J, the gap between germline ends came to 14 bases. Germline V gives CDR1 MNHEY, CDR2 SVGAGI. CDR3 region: CASSPTGSNSYEQYF. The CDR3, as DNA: TGTGCCAGCAGTCCCACCGGCTCGAACTCCTACGAGCAGTACTTC.